These T cell receptor beta chains were read from a single sample in a study of response to subunit inactivated influenza vaccine. TCRdb re-called the RT-PCR reads through MiXCR, storing one row per CDR3 protein. The sample records roughly 700,000 distinct CDR3 sequences, about 15% being singletons. The specimen was PBMCs from blood, collected 14 days before vaccination. These receptors were taken from a man aged 45 to 65 who received an inactivated influenza vaccine. Each CDR3 is given without its conserved first and last residue.

V	CDR3
TRBV5-5	ASSLVASGGLRETQY
TRBV5-1	ASSEGLGAYEQY
TRBV29-1	SVGTGGTEAF
TRBV9	ASSSGTSGWHYEQY
TRBV7-2	ASSLIVLSPLH
TRBV28	ASNQVSKNIQY
TRBV11-2	ASSPTRGHSYNEQF
TRBV3-1	ASSGGGSDNSPLL
TRBV12-3/TRBV12-4	ASSPGDRLRTDTQY
TRBV11-2	ASSKGASGGGNTGELF
TRBV2	ASSEPRGDGYT
TRBV5-1	ASSSQGSSAGELF